Following are 10 T cell receptor beta chains from one sample sequenced in a study of post-analysis software for immune sequencing data. The study, taken as a whole, reports: In patients, roughly five TRBV segments were more frequent than in controls, with TRBV5-6, TRBV5-1 and TRBV20-1 among them.

The antigens these receptors bind are not known. Prepared TCR beta cDNA libraries contained unique molecular identifiers. TCRdb passed the PCR reads through MiXCR, listing each CDR3 protein once. The sample lists about 770,000 distinct CDR3 sequences; just over 45% were seen once. The sequencing input was blood. These receptors originate from a girl aged 10-17 years with multiple sclerosis.

The CDR3 loop reads CASSARVGTEAFF. The CDR3 coding sequence is TGTGCCAGCAGCGCCAGGGTGGGGACTGAAGCTTTCTTT. The chain employs TRBV12-3 or TRBV12-4 and TRBJ1-1; D may be TRBD1 (5 bases). The CDR3 is made up of 13 amino acids. Trimming pared 6 bases from V and 5 bases from J, leaving 13 bases between.

The chain links TRBV27 to TRBJ2-3; possible D gene TRBD1, 6 bases. The V and J ends lost 8 bases and 0 bases respectively, with 15 bases between them. Germline-derived CDR1 and CDR2 are MNHEY and SMNVEV (reference sequence). The CDR3 loop spans 15 amino acids. CDR3 protein: CASGLDRASTDTQYF. Written as DNA, the CDR3 is TGTGCCAGCGGATTGGACAGAGCTAGCACAGATACGCAGTATTTT.

The chain carries TRBV12-3 or TRBV12-4 and TRBJ2-3; 11 nucleotides match TRBD2. The CDR3 covers 18 residues. Trimming at V came to 7 bases and at J to 2 bases, leaving 14 bases not matched to a gene. CDR3 in amino acids: CASTPLSGRAVYTDTQYF. The CDR3 DNA follows: TGTGCCAGCACTCCCCTTAGCGGGAGGGCCGTGTACACAGATACGCAGTATTTT.

The chain combines TRBV11-2 with TRBJ2-3, with D unresolved. Germline CDR1 and CDR2: SGHAT and FQNNGV. Trimming removed 2 bases from V and 7 bases from J, with 10 bases in between. This CDR3 contains 13 residues. The CDR3 DNA sequence: TGTGCCAGCAGCTTACCGTCAGGCAATACGCAGTATTTT. This sequence encodes CASSLPSGNTQYF.

The chain is built from TRBV6-4 and TRBJ2-1; 12 positions agree with TRBD2. CDR1 and CDR2 from the germline V gene are MRHNA and SNTAGT. V lost 6 bases to trimming and J lost 7 bases; unmatched junction nucleotides: 16. This CDR3 contains 18 residues. Here the CDR3 DNA reads TGTGCCAGCAGAGGCGGGTCTAGCGGGAGGGCCCGTAGGAATGAGCAGTTCTTC. Translation gives CASRGGSSGRARRNEQFF.

This clonotype was counted a few times. The chain joins TRBV18 to TRBJ1-2; 9 bases are shared with TRBD1. The V gene's germline CDR1 is KGHSH and CDR2 LQKENI. The junction had 2 bases not matched to a gene; V was cut back by 3 bases and J by 6 bases. CDR3 length equals 13 residues. CDR3 amino acids: CASSPNRGHGYTF. The DNA for the CDR3 is TGTGCCAGCTCACCGAACAGGGGGCATGGCTACACCTTC.

This clonotype has a single count. This sequence joins TRBV6-1 and TRBJ2-3; 8 bases are shared with TRBD1. The CDR3 consists of 15 residues. Germline assignment: CDR1 MNHNS and CDR2 SASEGT. V trimming: 2 bases; J trimming: 0 bases; junction bases outside the gene matches: 1. The CDR3 DNA follows: TGTGCCAGCAGTGAATGGGACAGGAGCACAGATACGCAGTATTTT. This sequence encodes CASSEWDRSTDTQYF.

This clonotype appeared a few times. The genes are TRBV4-3 and TRBJ2-1, with D unresolved. The germline V and J ends were trimmed by 4 bases and 7 bases, with 8 bases remaining between them. The CDR3 has 12 amino acids. CDR1 and CDR2 (germline): LGHNA, YSLEER. CDR3 DNA: TGCGCCAGCAGCCGAATGTGGAATGAGCAGTTCTTC. It codes for CASSRMWNEQFF.

The CDR3 DNA reads as TGCAGTGCTCCTAGACCAGGGTTCAATGAGCAGTTCTTC. This codes for CSAPRPGFNEQFF. The gene calls are TRBV20-1 and TRBJ2-1; D perhaps matches TRBD1 (5 bases). Germline V lookup: CDR1 DFQATT, CDR2 SNEGSKA (reference sequence). With 5 bases removed from V and 6 bases from J, the gap between germline ends came to 14 bases. This CDR3 spans 13 amino acids.

This chain's CDR3 is CASRVWNINTEAFF. Written as DNA, the CDR3 is TGTGCCAGCAGAGTGTGGAACATAAACACTGAAGCTTTCTTT. The V gene is TRBV2, the J gene TRBJ1-1; no firm D call. The germline gives CDR1 SNHLY, CDR2 FYNNEI. The germline V and J ends were trimmed by 6 bases and 2 bases, with 13 bases remaining between them. The CDR3 totals 14 residues.